A single sample gave rise to the 10 T cell receptor beta chains below, sequenced in a study of PD-1 blockade in mismatch repair-deficient tumors. Sequenced by immunoSEQ multiplex PCR; TCRdb stores in-frame clones only, minus some. This repertoire shows approximately 110,000 clones, about 74% found once; its top ten account for about 5.1%. Sequencing was performed on peripheral blood, taken 60 to 65 weeks after starting pembrolizumab. All receptors derive from an adult with mismatch repair-deficient cancer.

The chain has TRBV5-6 and TRBJ2-7; a weak D match, TRBD2 (6 bases). V was pared by 0 bases and J by 3 bases, with 13 bases between. The CDR3 extends over 15 amino acids. Germline CDR1 SGHDT, CDR2 YYEEEE. The CDR3 DNA follows: TGTGCCAGCAGCTTGGGTAGCGGACCTAACTACGAGCAGTACTTC. It encodes CASSLGSGPNYEQYF.

This clone came up a few times. The genes are TRBV11-2 and TRBJ1-1, with D possibly being TRBD1 (5 bases). V dropped 5 bases and J dropped 0 bases, with 13 bases sitting between them. The CDR3 spans 15 residues. CDR1 SGHAT and CDR2 FQNNGV come from the germline V gene. The CDR3 sequence: CASSRQTVLNTEAFF. DNA for the CDR3: TGTGCCAGCAGCCGCCAGACAGTACTGAACACTGAAGCTTTCTTT.

The genes are TRBV12-5 and TRBJ2-7; D remains ambiguous. V was trimmed by 0 bases and J by 2 bases, leaving 11 bases between them. The CDR3 runs 15 residues. The germline V gene encodes CDR1 LGHNT and CDR2 FRNRAP. CDR3 region: CASGLVPGPPYEQYF. CDR3 in DNA: TGTGCTAGTGGTTTGGTACCGGGTCCCCCCTACGAGCAGTACTTC. Based on the CDR3 plus reference TRBV12-5 and TRBJ2-7, the full variable domain is DARVTQTPRHKVTEMGQEVTMRCQPILGHNTVFWYRQTMMQGLELLAYFRNRAPLDDSGMPKDRFSAEMPDATLATLKIQPSEPRDSAVYFCASGLVPGPPYEQYFGPGTRLTVT.

This clone was recorded once. V gene TRBV27 combines with J gene TRBJ2-2; 7 nucleotides agree with TRBD2. V dropped 4 bases and J dropped 5; count of bases not matched to a gene: 13. CDR1 is MNHEY, CDR2 SMNVEV, per germline (reference sequence). The CDR3 runs 17 residues. CDR3 sequence (DNA): TGTGCCAGCAGTTATTTAGTCGCGGGAGTCGGGACCGGGGAGCTGTTTTTT. Translation: CASSYLVAGVGTGELFF.

The J gene is TRBJ2-2, the V gene TRBV2, with TRBD2 identical over 8 bases. Looked up from germline, CDR1 is SNHLY and CDR2 is FYNNEI. The V gene end was trimmed by 6 bases and the J gene end by 1 base; junction bases not matched to a gene: 1. The CDR3 runs to 14 residues. This CDR3 reads CASSGTRNTGELFF. Here the CDR3 DNA reads TGTGCCAGCAGCGGGACTAGGAACACCGGGGAGCTGTTTTTT.

The chain combines TRBV2 with TRBJ1-6; D is undetermined. Per the germline V gene, CDR1 is SNHLY and CDR2 is FYNNEI. V was cut by 9 bases and J by 6 bases, with 18 bases left in between. The CDR3 covers 15 residues. The DNA of the CDR3 is TGTGCCAGGACCCGTGAGGGTGGAATTAATTCACCCCTCCACTTT. It encodes CARTREGGINSPLHF.

V is TRBV5-1 and J is TRBJ2-2; 11 nucleotides agree with TRBD2. The CDR3 length is 18 residues. Unmatched junction bases numbered 9, after V lost 0 bases and J lost 5 bases. Germline V gene data show CDR1 as SGHRS and CDR2 as YFSETQ. The CDR3 DNA reads as TGCGCCAGCAGCTTGGCCACGCTAGCGGGAGGTGGAACCGGGGAGCTGTTTTTT. Amino acids: CASSLATLAGGGTGELFF.

CDR3 sequence reads: CASSAPGVYTGELFF. CDR3 coding DNA: TGCGCCAGCAGTGCACCGGGGGTCTACACCGGGGAGCTGTTTTTT. The gene calls are TRBV4-1 and TRBJ2-2; possibly TRBD2 for D (6 bases). This CDR3 comprises 15 residues. V was trimmed by 6 bases and J by 3 bases, leaving 14 bases between them. The V gene's germline CDR1 is MGHRA and CDR2 YSYEKL.

This chain uses TRBV14 with TRBJ2-2; 8 positions agree with TRBD1. Germline loops: CDR1 SGHDN, CDR2 FVKESK. V was clipped by 1 base and J by 4 bases; unmatched bases: 2. This CDR3 contains 15 residues. CDR3 region: CASSQGTGITGELFF. The DNA of the CDR3 is TGTGCCAGCAGCCAAGGGACAGGGATCACCGGGGAGCTGTTTTTT.

This clone appeared a single time. The rearrangement uses TRBV5-8 and TRBJ2-1, with D possibly called TRBD1 or TRBD2 (5 bases each). CDR1 is SGHTS and CDR2 is YDEGEE in the germline V gene. V was shortened by 0 bases and J by 2 bases, with 9 bases between the two germline ends. The CDR3 sequence is 15 residues long. The CDR3 sequence is CASSLGGLTYNEQFF. DNA for the CDR3: TGTGCCAGCAGCTTGGGGGGGTTGACCTACAATGAGCAGTTCTTC.